These 16 T cell receptor beta chains came from one sample sequenced in a study of T cell responses to AZD1222 COVID-19 vaccine. Generated by immunoSEQ multiplex PCR, the TCRdb table keeps only in-frame clones and is missing some. The sample lists about 150,000 clones; about 93% were seen once. The sequencing here drew on peripheral blood, taken on day 0 of AZD1222 vaccination. The origin of the receptors is an adult in good health.

V gene TRBV19 combines with J gene TRBJ1-5; the D is unclear. Germline V gives CDR1 LNHDA, CDR2 SQIVND (reference sequence). This CDR3 has 13 amino acids. V dropped 8 bases and J dropped 3 bases, with 11 bases sitting between them. This CDR3 reads CASGSQNNQPQHF. CDR3 coding DNA: TGTGCCAGTGGCAGCCAGAACAATCAGCCCCAGCATTTT. Complete variable domain (other parts from reference TRBV19 and TRBJ1-5): DGGITQSPKYLFRKEGQNVTLSCEQNLNHDAMYWYRQDPGQGLRLIYYSQIVNDFQKGDIAEGYSVSREKKESFPLTVTSAQKNPTAFYLCASGSQNNQPQHFGDGTRLSIL.

A single count supports this clone. The chain couples TRBV18 to TRBJ1-3; D is unclear. The V gene lost 3 bases and the J gene lost 0 bases, with 15 bases spanning the gap. The germline V gene has CDR1 KGHSH and CDR2 LQKENI. The CDR3 is made up of 17 amino acids. CDR3 loop: CASSPLAVISSGNTIYF. CDR3 sequence (DNA): TGTGCCAGCTCACCCCTTGCGGTAATTAGCTCTGGAAACACCATATATTTT.

The chain couples TRBV12-3 or TRBV12-4 to TRBJ2-7; D gene uncertain. Trimming stripped 5 bases from V and 6 bases from J, with 8 bases between. The CDR3 loop spans 11 amino acids. The DNA of the CDR3 is TGTGCCAGCAGTAGGAATTCCGAGCAGTACTTC. Its translation is CASSRNSEQYF.

The chain employs TRBV4-2 and TRBJ2-1; 11 bases fit TRBD2. V lost 0 bases and J lost 6; bases outside the gene matches: 10. CDR1 LGHNA and CDR2 YNFKEQ come from the germline V gene. The CDR3 runs 18 residues. The CDR3 DNA sequence: TGTGCCAGCAGCCAAGATATCGGGGTAGCGGGGGGGATCAATGAGCAGTTCTTC. It translates to CASSQDIGVAGGINEQFF.

This clone is large by share. The chain links TRBV18 to TRBJ2-5; tentative D call: TRBD2 (5 bases). CDR3 length equals 15 residues. Trimming took 3 bases from V and 5 from J, leaving 16 bases between them. The germline V gene encodes CDR1 KGHSH and CDR2 LQKENI. CDR3: CASSPTGDLLETQYF. The CDR3, as DNA: TGTGCCAGCTCACCTACCGGGGATCTGTTGGAGACCCAGTACTTC.

The chain employs TRBV7-9 and TRBJ2-5, with unresolved D. The CDR3 consists of 13 residues. V shed 5 bases and J shed 5 bases, with 12 bases lying between them. Germline loops: CDR1 SEHNR, CDR2 FQNEAQ (reference sequence). The CDR3 coding sequence is TGTGCCAGCAGCCTCGGAGTTGGGGAGACCCAGTACTTC. This encodes CASSLGVGETQYF.

In DNA, the CDR3 is TGTGCCAGCAGTCTCGGACTAGCGGGCGACAATGAGCAGTTCTTC. Its protein product is CASSLGLAGDNEQFF. The chain links TRBV7-6 to TRBJ2-1, with TRBD2 matching over 11 bases. This CDR3 comprises 15 residues. Germline loops: CDR1 SGHVS, CDR2 FNYEAQ. Trimming at V came to 6 bases and at J to 5 bases, leaving 6 bases not matched to a gene.

This chain connects TRBV2 to TRBJ1-5, with D uncertain. This CDR3 has 13 residues. CDR1 is SNHLY and CDR2 is FYNNEI in the germline V gene. Trimming removed 5 bases at V and 1 base at J, with 6 bases between. The CDR3 sequence is CASSLNSNQPQHF. For the CDR3, the DNA is TGTGCCAGCAGTCTAAACAGCAATCAGCCCCAGCATTTT.

Turning to this clone: Distinct nucleotide sequences in the sample also encode this CDR3. The chain has TRBV12-3 or TRBV12-4 and TRBJ1-1; TRBD1 is a possible D gene (5 bases). The CDR3 length is 13 residues. Trimming took 3 bases from V and 1 from J, leaving 6 bases between them. Here the CDR3 DNA reads TGTGCCAGCAGTTTGGGGGGGAACACTGAAGCTTTCTTT. As protein: CASSLGGNTEAFF.

J is TRBJ1-4 and V is TRBV6-5; TRBD1 is a possible D gene (6 bases). Trimming took off 5 bases at V and 5 bases at J, with 12 bases between the two ends. Germline CDR1 is MNHEY and CDR2 is SVGAGI. The CDR3 is 14 residues long. The chain's CDR3 is CASSRQATNEKLFF. The DNA for the CDR3 is TGTGCCAGCAGTCGACAGGCTACGAATGAAAAACTGTTTTTT.

The gene calls are TRBV29-1 and TRBJ1-2; unclear D gene. Germline V CDR1 and CDR2: SQVTM, ANQGSEA. V gave up 7 bases and J gave up 8 bases, with 8 bases separating them. The CDR3 has 9 amino acids. The chain's CDR3 is CSGDEGYTF. CDR3 bases: TGCAGCGGGGATGAGGGCTACACCTTC.

The chain couples TRBV25-1 to TRBJ1-2, with a possible D match to TRBD1 (6 bases). The CDR3 loop spans 13 amino acids. Looked up from germline, CDR1 is MGHDK and CDR2 is SYGVNS. V was shortened by 6 bases and J by 3 bases, with 11 bases between the two germline ends. The CDR3 loop reads CASSQQGDYGYTF. The CDR3 DNA reads as TGTGCCAGCAGCCAACAGGGAGACTATGGCTACACCTTC.

The chain recombines TRBV4-3 with TRBJ2-7; tentatively, D is TRBD1 (6 bases). CDR3 size: 14 residues. CDR1 and CDR2 (germline): LGHNA, YSLEER. Trimming stripped 2 bases from V and 1 base from J, with 9 bases between. The CDR3 sequence is CASSQSRGSYEQYF. The CDR3 DNA sequence: TGCGCCAGCAGCCAAAGCAGGGGATCCTACGAGCAGTACTTC.

V usage is TRBV5-1 and J usage is TRBJ2-3; no clear D gene. This CDR3 region has 14 residues. The V and J ends lost 7 bases and 5 bases respectively, with 17 bases between them. CDR1 SGHRS and CDR2 YFSETQ come from the germline V gene. The CDR3 protein is CASSTGLIGDTQYF. The DNA for the CDR3 is TGCGCCAGCTCCACCGGCCTTATTGGAGATACGCAGTATTTT.

J is TRBJ1-1 and V is TRBV7-3; D unclear. V was clipped by 1 base and J by 4 bases, with 10 bases between them. This CDR3 is 14 amino acids long. Looked up from germline, CDR1 is SGHTA and CDR2 is FQGTGA. CDR3 protein: CASSLSGETTEAFF. CDR3 DNA: TGTGCCAGCAGCTTAAGTGGGGAGACCACTGAAGCTTTCTTT.

The genes are TRBV5-1 and TRBJ2-3, with 7 bases identical to TRBD1. The CDR3 contains 15 residues. Trimming removed 3 bases from V and 0 bases from J; junction bases left unmatched: 4. Germline loops: CDR1 SGHRS, CDR2 YFSETQ. The CDR3 here is CASSSDRDSTDTQYF. The CDR3 DNA reads TGCGCCAGCAGCTCCGACAGGGATAGCACAGATACGCAGTATTTT.